Following are 23 T cell receptor beta chains from one sample sequenced in a study of synovial regulatory T cells in juvenile arthritis. The method was immunoSEQ multiplex PCR; TCRdb's version includes in-frame clones alone and lacks a portion of them. Recorded for this sample: about 10,000 clones. The sequencing input was Treg cells from blood. Indicated subset: remaining (HLA-DR-negative) circulating blood Treg cells. These receptors came from a donor aged 2-30 years with juvenile idiopathic arthritis.

The chain is built from TRBV5-1 and TRBJ2-1; absent DNA, TCRdb's TRBD2 call cannot be checked. The CDR3 has 14 amino acids. No DNA accompanies this entry. Germline V CDR1 and CDR2: SGHRS, YFSETQ. CDR3 sequence: CASSLAGGSDEQFF.

V is TRBV18 and J is TRBJ1-2; absent DNA, TCRdb's TRBD1 call cannot be checked. The germline CDR1 and CDR2 sequences are KGHSH and LQKENI. This CDR3 region has 16 residues. DNA was not recorded. The CDR3 region is CASSPTNWGRNYGYTF.

V and J are TRBV6-4 and TRBJ2-3; TCRdb's assignment of TRBD1 cannot be checked, as there is no DNA. The V gene's germline CDR1 is MRHNA and CDR2 SNTAGT. CDR3 length: 18 residues. Only the protein is available. Here the CDR3 reads CASSDTTSPDRGGDTQYF.

The V and J genes are TRBV25-1 and TRBJ1-2; checking the TCRdb D call of TRBD1 is not possible without DNA. The germline V gene has CDR1 MGHDK and CDR2 SYGVNS. The CDR3 totals 12 residues. The entry carries no DNA sequence. The CDR3 sequence is CASRDTSYGYTF.

The chain couples TRBV7-9 to TRBJ1-5. The CDR3 spans 13 residues. The nucleotide record is missing. Germline V lookup: CDR1 SEHNR, CDR2 FQNEAQ (reference sequence). CDR3 loop: CASSSHKNQPQHF.

V usage is TRBV6-1 and J usage is TRBJ1-1. Germline CDR1 MNHNS, CDR2 SASEGT. The CDR3 consists of 11 residues. No DNA is recorded. This CDR3 is CASMLRAEAFF.

The V gene is TRBV28, the J gene TRBJ2-3; TCRdb reports TRBD2, a call that lacks DNA to check it against. The germline gives CDR1 MDHEN, CDR2 SYDVKM. There are 12 residues in the CDR3. The DNA sequence is not available. The CDR3 here is CASRGGTDTQYF.

The chain recombines TRBV5-5 with TRBJ2-1; the D call of TRBD2 rests on TCRdb alone, since no DNA is present to check it. From germline, CDR1 is SGHKS and CDR2 YYEKEE (reference sequence). The CDR3 totals 14 residues. DNA is not recorded here. The CDR3 spells CASSLFSVYNEQFF.

The chain recombines TRBV9 with TRBJ1-1; the TCRdb call, TRBD1, lacks DNA for checking. The CDR3 contains 12 residues. The coding DNA is unavailable. Germline V gene sequence: CDR1 SGDLS, CDR2 YYNGEE. CDR3 in amino acids: CASSGQNTEAFF.

This clone is medium-sized by frequency. The rearrangement uses TRBV7-9 and TRBJ2-7. CDR1 SEHNR and CDR2 FQNEAQ come from the germline V gene (reference sequence). This CDR3 is 12 amino acids long. No DNA has been recorded. The CDR3 loop reads CASSLVVYEQYF.

The chain couples TRBV28 to TRBJ1-2. CDR3 length equals 13 residues. No DNA accompanies this entry. Germline assignment: CDR1 MDHEN and CDR2 SYDVKM. The chain's CDR3 is CAIENTPGYGYTF.

The V and J genes are TRBV5-5 and TRBJ1-1. The CDR3 totals 11 residues. No DNA is given. Germline CDR1 SGHKS, CDR2 YYEKEE (reference sequence). CDR3 amino acids: CASSLHTEAFF.

The genes are TRBV6-1 and TRBJ1-2; with no DNA, the TCRdb D assignment of TRBD1 cannot be verified. CDR1 and CDR2 from the germline V gene are MNHNS and SASEGT. The length of the CDR3 is 12 residues. DNA is not recorded here. The chain's CDR3 is CASSFRTGPYTF.

The chain recombines TRBV21-1 with TRBJ1-2; as DNA is missing, the TRBD1 call by TCRdb cannot be tested. TRBV21-1 has pseudogene status. The length of the CDR3 is 14 residues. No coding sequence is recorded. CDR3: CASSKLGRDSGYTF.

The CDR3 spells CASSPSGANVLTF. V usage is TRBV18 and J usage is TRBJ2-6. CDR3 size: 13 residues. DNA was not recorded. Germline assignment: CDR1 KGHSH and CDR2 LQKENI.

The chain carries TRBV6-5 and TRBJ1-2; TCRdb selects TRBD1, and the lack of DNA leaves this call unchecked. CDR1 and CDR2 from the germline V gene are MNHEY and SVGAGI. The CDR3 is made up of 14 amino acids. No coding sequence is recorded. CDR3: CASQPRGPYYGYTF.

The chain uses TRBV5-1 and TRBJ1-2. The CDR3 runs to 16 residues. No nucleotide data were recorded. Germline loops: CDR1 SGHRS, CDR2 YFSETQ. This chain's CDR3 is CASSDPRGYPGYGYTF.

The CDR3 sequence is CASSPNPGNNEQFF. The V and J genes are TRBV18 and TRBJ2-1; TCRdb selects TRBD1, and the lack of DNA leaves this call unchecked. This CDR3 is 14 amino acids long. No DNA is given. Germline assignment: CDR1 KGHSH and CDR2 LQKENI.

The chain employs TRBV7-9 and TRBJ2-1; the TRBD2 assignment by TCRdb is unverifiable without DNA. The germline V gene has CDR1 SEHNR and CDR2 FQNEAQ (reference sequence). The CDR3 runs to 16 residues. Only the protein sequence is given. The CDR3: CASSLRTSGRMVEQFF.

V gene TRBV15 combines with J gene TRBJ2-7; TCRdb's D call of TRBD1 is untestable without DNA. Per germline, CDR1 LNHNV and CDR2 YYDKDF (reference sequence). This CDR3 is 13 amino acids long. The coding DNA is unavailable. This CDR3 reads CATSRARDYEQYF.

This chain joins TRBV21-1 and TRBJ2-7; TCRdb names TRBD1, which stays unverified in the absence of DNA. TRBV21-1 is flagged as a pseudogene. This CDR3 has 16 amino acids. DNA is not on record. The CDR3 sequence: CASSTLQGGWSYEQYF.

The chain couples TRBV14 to TRBJ1-2. This CDR3 has 17 amino acids. No nucleotide data were recorded. Germline CDR1 reads SGHDN; CDR2 reads FVKESK. The CDR3 is CASSQDYRKGLSYGYTF.

V gene TRBV7-9 combines with J gene TRBJ2-3. This CDR3 is 19 amino acids long. Only the protein is on record. The germline gives CDR1 SEHNR, CDR2 FQNEAQ (reference sequence). The CDR3 protein is CASSLSSGGFLGYTDTQYF.